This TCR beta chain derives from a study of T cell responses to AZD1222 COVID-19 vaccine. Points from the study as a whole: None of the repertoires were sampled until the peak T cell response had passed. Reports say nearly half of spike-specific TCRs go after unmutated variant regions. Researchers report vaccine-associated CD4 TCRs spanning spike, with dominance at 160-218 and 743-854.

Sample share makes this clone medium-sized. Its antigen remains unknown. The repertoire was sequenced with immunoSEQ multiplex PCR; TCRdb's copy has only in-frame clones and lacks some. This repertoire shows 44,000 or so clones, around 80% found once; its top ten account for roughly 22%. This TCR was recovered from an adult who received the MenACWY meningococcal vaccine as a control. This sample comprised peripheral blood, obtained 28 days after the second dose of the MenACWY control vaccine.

CDR3: CASTELDTQYF. The CDR3 DNA reads TGTGCCAGCACCGAATTAGATACGCAGTATTTT. The V call is TRBV12-3 or TRBV12-4, the J call TRBJ2-3; D not certain. The CDR3 covers 11 residues. Between the trimmed V and J ends, which lost 7 bases and 5 bases, there was a span of 7 bases.